This TCR beta chain is drawn from a study of blood T cell repertoires in COVID-19. Study at large: Material from acute and convalescent COVID-19 was sourced from the United States, Italy and Spain. Sample material is recorded as cDNA or gDNA derived from T cells, B-cell-depleted T cells, or PBMCs.

Original methodology: Using reference gene primer amplification, nucleated cell counts were estimated. This table comes from immunoSEQ multiplex PCR, and its TCRdb copy is limited to in-frame clones, with some not included. V, J and clone size are taken as reported in that table, and D and trimming were inferred from the DNA itself. This table holds tens of thousands of clones, around 83% found once. This CDR3 has 14 amino acids. Germline-derived CDR1 and CDR2 are SGHAT and FQNNGV. The V segment lost 5 bases and the J segment 0 bases; nucleotides outside the gene matches: 4. This clonotype was obtained from a man aged 50-59 years with acute or convalescent COVID-19. Sample: peripheral blood. The rearrangement links TRBV11-2 to TRBJ2-7; 7 nucleotides agree with TRBD1. CDR3 protein: CASSIQGSSYEQYF. The CDR3 DNA sequence: TGTGCCAGCAGCATACAGGGGAGCTCCTACGAGCAGTACTTC.